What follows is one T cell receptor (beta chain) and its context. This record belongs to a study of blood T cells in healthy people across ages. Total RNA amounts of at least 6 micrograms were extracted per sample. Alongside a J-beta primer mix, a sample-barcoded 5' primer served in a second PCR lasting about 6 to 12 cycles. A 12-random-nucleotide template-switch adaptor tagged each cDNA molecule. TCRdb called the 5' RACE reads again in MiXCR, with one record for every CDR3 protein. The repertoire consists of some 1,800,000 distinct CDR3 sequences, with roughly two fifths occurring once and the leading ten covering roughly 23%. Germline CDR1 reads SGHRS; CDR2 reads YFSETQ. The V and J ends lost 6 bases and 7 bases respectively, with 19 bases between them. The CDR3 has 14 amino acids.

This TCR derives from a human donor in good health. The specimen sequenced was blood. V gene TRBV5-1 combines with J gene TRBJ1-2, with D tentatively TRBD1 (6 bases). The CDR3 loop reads CASKFEGGVGGYTF. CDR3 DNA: TGCGCCAGCAAATTTGAGGGGGGTGTCGGTGGCTACACCTTC. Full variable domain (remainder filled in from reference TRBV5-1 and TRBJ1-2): KAGVTQTPRYLIKTRGQQVTLSCSPISGHRSVSWYQQTPGQGLQFLFEYFSETQRNKGNFPGRFSGRQFSNSRSEMNVSTLELGDSALYLCASKFEGGVGGYTFGSGTRLTVV.